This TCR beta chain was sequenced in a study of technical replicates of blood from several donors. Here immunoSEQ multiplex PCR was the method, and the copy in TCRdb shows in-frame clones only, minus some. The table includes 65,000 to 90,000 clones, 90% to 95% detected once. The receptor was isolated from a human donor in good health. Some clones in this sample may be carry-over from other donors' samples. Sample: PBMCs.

CDR3 in amino acids: CAWTPEGDTQYF. CDR3 coding DNA: TGTGCCTGGACCCCGGAGGGAGATACGCAGTATTTT. The rearrangement links TRBV30 to TRBJ2-3; a weak D match, TRBD2 (6 bases). This CDR3 is built from 12 residues. Looked up from germline, CDR1 is GTSNPN and CDR2 is SVGIG (reference sequence). Between the trimmed V and J ends, which lost 4 bases and 5 bases, there was a span of 10 bases.